These 21 T cell receptor beta chains originate from one sample sequenced in a study of blood T cell repertoires in COVID-19. Generated by immunoSEQ multiplex PCR, the TCRdb table keeps only in-frame clones and is missing some. The top ten clones hold about 2.1% of a sample with about 120,000 clones, 78% of them seen once. Sequencing was performed on peripheral blood. These receptors were taken from a man between 65 and 79 years old with acute or convalescent COVID-19.

V and J are TRBV10-1 and TRBJ2-5; TRBD1 matches at 7 bases. This CDR3 has 15 residues. In germline, CDR1 is WNHNN, CDR2 SYGVQD (reference sequence). Losses at the gene ends were 3 bases for V and 5 bases for J; bases not matched to a gene: 9. DNA for the CDR3: TGCGCCAGCAGTGAAAAGAGACAGGGCGGGGAGACCCAGTACTTC. The encoded protein is CASSEKRQGGETQYF.

In its sample, this clone was seen once. The chain has TRBV18 and TRBJ1-3; 8 bases are shared with TRBD1. Germline lookup yields CDR1 KGHSH and CDR2 LQKENI. The CDR3 runs to 16 residues. J was trimmed by 0 bases and V by 3 bases; bases with no gene match: 4. Written as DNA, the CDR3 is TGTGCCAGCTCACCCCGGACAGGGACCTCTGGAAACACCATATATTTT. This gives the protein CASSPRTGTSGNTIYF.

V gene TRBV18 combines with J gene TRBJ1-1; 8 bases map to TRBD1. Germline V CDR1 and CDR2: KGHSH, LQKENI. The CDR3 runs 15 residues. J was trimmed by 3 bases and V by 6 bases; bases with no gene match: 9. CDR3: CASSRSGTGDTEAFF. The CDR3, as DNA: TGTGCCAGCTCTAGATCCGGGACAGGCGACACTGAAGCTTTCTTT.

The gene calls are TRBV12-3 or TRBV12-4 and TRBJ2-7, with 7 bases that match TRBD1. This CDR3 has 13 amino acids. Trimming took 4 bases from V and 2 from J; bases not matched to a gene: 2. CDR3 nucleotide sequence: TGTGCCAGCAGTTGGACAGGTACCTACGAGCAGTACTTC. The encoded protein is CASSWTGTYEQYF.

The rearrangement joins TRBV9 to TRBJ2-2; D uncertain. Per germline, CDR1 SGDLS and CDR2 YYNGEE. V was trimmed by 1 base and J by 0 bases, leaving 7 bases between them. The CDR3 spans 15 residues. The CDR3 loop reads CASSVTSTNTGELFF. DNA for the CDR3: TGTGCCAGCAGCGTAACCAGTACGAACACCGGGGAGCTGTTTTTT. Together with reference TRBV9 and TRBJ2-2, the CDR3 gives the full variable domain: DSGVTQTPKHLITATGQRVTLRCSPRSGDLSVYWYQQSLDQGLQFLIQYYNGEERAKGNILERFSAQQFPDLHSELNLSSLELGDSALYFCASSVTSTNTGELFFGEGSRLTVL.

The table lists this clone with a few counts. V usage is TRBV14 and J usage is TRBJ1-2; the D gene is possibly TRBD1 (5 bases). V lost 1 base to trimming and J lost 2 bases, with 11 bases between them. The germline gives CDR1 SGHDN, CDR2 FVKESK. The CDR3 sequence is 15 residues long. As DNA, the CDR3 is TGTGCCAGCAGCCAAGCTGGGGCACCAAACTATGGCTACACCTTC. Translated, it gives CASSQAGAPNYGYTF.

This chain connects TRBV11-2 to TRBJ2-2, with D possibly being TRBD1 (6 bases). The CDR3 extends over 17 amino acids. Germline assignment: CDR1 SGHAT and CDR2 FQNNGV. V dropped 0 bases and J dropped 5 bases, with 16 bases sitting between them. In DNA, the CDR3 is TGTGCCAGCAGCTTAGATGCGGCAGGGGTGAGGACCGGGGAGCTGTTTTTT. The encoded protein is CASSLDAAGVRTGELFF.

This clone was picked up a small number of times. The chain recombines TRBV7-8 with TRBJ1-1, with a possible D match to TRBD1 (6 bases). Trimming stripped 5 bases from V and 1 base from J, with 20 bases between. From germline, CDR1 is SGHVS and CDR2 FQNEAQ. CDR3 length: 17 amino acids. This chain's CDR3 is CASSPIIMGAGNTEAFF. CDR3 DNA: TGTGCCAGCAGCCCCATAATTATGGGGGCAGGGAACACTGAAGCTTTCTTT.

This clone was observed a few times. The chain is built from TRBV7-2 and TRBJ2-7; 12 nucleotides align to TRBD2. The junction had 4 bases not matched to a gene; V was cut back by 4 bases and J by 0 bases. This CDR3 region has 16 residues. Germline loops: CDR1 SGHTA, CDR2 FQGNSA. CDR3 amino acids: CASSSTSGGYSYEQYF. The CDR3 DNA is TGTGCCAGCAGCTCTACTAGCGGGGGGTACTCCTACGAGCAGTACTTC.

This rearrangement joins TRBV7-9 to TRBJ1-5; no clear D. The V and J ends lost 2 bases and 4 bases respectively, with 9 bases between them. CDR1 is SEHNR, CDR2 FQNEAQ, per germline (reference sequence). This CDR3 spans 14 amino acids. This CDR3 is CASSLSLQNQPQHF. The DNA for the CDR3 is TGTGCCAGCAGCTTAAGCCTACAGAATCAGCCCCAGCATTTT.

V gene TRBV15 combines with J gene TRBJ2-7; D is perhaps TRBD2 (7 bases). The CDR3 is made up of 14 amino acids. Trimming removed 5 bases at V and 3 bases at J, with 14 bases between. Per germline, CDR1 LNHNV and CDR2 YYDKDF (reference sequence). The CDR3 protein is CATSPGGVGYEQYF. The CDR3 DNA sequence: TGTGCCACCAGCCCGGGGGGCGTGGGCTACGAGCAGTACTTC.

The chain carries TRBV2 and TRBJ2-3, with TRBD2 identical over 8 bases. The CDR3 has 14 residues. Trimming removed 7 bases from V and 2 bases from J; junction bases left unmatched: 5. Germline V gene lookup returns CDR1 SNHLY and CDR2 FYNNEI. CDR3 sequence (DNA): TGTGCCAGCATGACGCGGGGGGCCACAGATACGCAGTATTTT. This gives the protein CASMTRGATDTQYF.

The chain is built from TRBV3-1 (or the pseudogene TRBV3-2) and TRBJ1-2, with D possibly TRBD1 on 6 matching bases. Germline V gene data show CDR1 as LGHDT and CDR2 as YNNKEL (reference sequence). The CDR3 is made up of 14 amino acids. The V end lost 6 bases, the J end lost 8 bases, and 19 bases lay between the germline ends. In nucleotides, the CDR3 is TGTGCCAGCAGGGTCAAGGGGGTTGAGGGGGGCTACACCTTC. The encoded protein is CASRVKGVEGGYTF.

J is TRBJ2-1 and V is TRBV9, with D possibly matching TRBD2 (5 bases). Germline V gene data show CDR1 as SGDLS and CDR2 as YYNGEE. CDR3 length: 18 residues. V gave up 0 bases and J gave up 0 bases, with 16 bases separating them. CDR3 in amino acids: CASSVGLLRASSYNEQFF. In DNA, the CDR3 is TGTGCCAGCAGCGTAGGTCTCTTGCGGGCGAGCTCCTACAATGAGCAGTTCTTC.

The genes are TRBV9 and TRBJ1-3; perhaps TRBD1 as D (6 bases). V lost 1 base and J 2 bases, leaving 10 bases between the germline ends. CDR3 length equals 15 residues. CDR1 and CDR2 from the germline V gene are SGDLS and YYNGEE. The CDR3 protein is CASSVSGGPGNTIYF. The CDR3 DNA reads TGTGCCAGCAGCGTAAGCGGGGGGCCTGGAAACACCATATATTTT.

The V and J genes are TRBV18 and TRBJ1-1; D might be TRBD1 (6 bases). Trimming pared 2 bases from V and 1 base from J, leaving 11 bases between. The germline CDR1 and CDR2 sequences are KGHSH and LQKENI. CDR3 length: 15 residues. The chain's CDR3 is CASSPAPGQNTEAFF. The CDR3 nucleotides read TGTGCCAGCTCACCAGCCCCGGGACAGAACACTGAAGCTTTCTTT.

V is TRBV5-1 and J is TRBJ2-5, with TRBD2 identical over 15 bases. Germline CDR1 is SGHRS and CDR2 is YFSETQ. There are 16 residues in the CDR3. J gave up 2 bases and V 3 bases, and 2 bases lay outside the gene matches. The CDR3 loop reads CASSSGLAGGQETQYF. CDR3 bases: TGCGCCAGCAGCTCGGGACTAGCGGGGGGACAAGAGACCCAGTACTTC.

This chain joins TRBV10-3 and TRBJ1-5; TRBD1 might be the D (5 bases). Germline V gene lookup returns CDR1 ENHRY and CDR2 SYGVKD. V shed 3 bases and J shed 0 bases, with 12 bases lying between them. CDR3 size: 16 residues. CDR3 DNA sequence: TGTGCCATCAGTGACCAGGGTCCAAGTAGCAATCAGCCCCAGCATTTT. Encoded protein: CAISDQGPSSNQPQHF.

This clone was recorded once. The rearrangement joins TRBV6-5 to TRBJ2-1; no clear D. The CDR3 runs to 13 residues. Germline CDR1 reads MNHEY; CDR2 reads SVGAGI. Trimming stripped 4 bases from V and 10 bases from J, with 14 bases between. CDR3 coding DNA: TGTGCCAGCAGTTTTCTTGGCAGGCCCGAGCAGTTCTTC. Its protein is CASSFLGRPEQFF.

The chain recombines TRBV6-5 with TRBJ1-5, with D possibly TRBD1 on 6 matching bases. The germline V and J ends were trimmed by 5 bases and 1 base, with 12 bases remaining between them. Germline V gene data show CDR1 as MNHEY and CDR2 as SVGAGI. This CDR3 region has 15 residues. CDR3 in amino acids: CASSRTGMSNQPQHF. The CDR3 nucleotides are TGTGCCAGCAGTCGCACAGGGATGAGCAATCAGCCCCAGCATTTT.

In this sample, this clone turned up a few times. This sequence joins TRBV9 and TRBJ1-2, with 7 bases matching TRBD1. Trimming cost V 0 bases and J 4 bases; bases outside gene matches: 9. CDR1 is SGDLS, CDR2 YYNGEE, per germline. The CDR3 is 16 amino acids. The CDR3 DNA is TGTGCCAGCAGCGTAGATTTAGGGGGCCGATTCTATGGCTACACCTTC. Amino acids: CASSVDLGGRFYGYTF.